This T cell receptor (beta chain) came from a study of T cell responses to AZD1222 COVID-19 vaccine. Sequencing was performed with immunoSEQ multiplex PCR; in TCRdb, only in-frame clones are kept and a portion is missing. The table includes roughly 99,000 clones, around 87% detected once. This CDR3 has 14 residues. V was pared by 9 bases and J by 0 bases, with 12 bases between. Germline assignment: CDR1 MNHEY and CDR2 SMNVEV (reference sequence). V gene TRBV27 combines with J gene TRBJ1-5; possible D gene TRBD1, 6 bases. The source is an adult in good health. Sequences were derived from peripheral blood, sampled on day 0 of AZD1222 vaccination. The CDR3 sequence: CASSQGLSNQPQHF. For the CDR3, the DNA is TGTGCCAGTTCACAGGGTCTTAGCAATCAGCCCCAGCATTTT.